The 7 T cell receptor beta chains below all came from one sample that was sequenced in a study of cytomegalovirus exposure and HLA in healthy donors. Generated by immunoSEQ multiplex PCR, the TCRdb table keeps only in-frame clones and is missing some. Of roughly 150,000 clones listed, approximately 89% were seen once; the top ten hold 0.55% to 0.8%. The specimen was PBMCs. The receptors come from a man between 18 and 29 years old in good health and CMV-seronegative.

The V gene is TRBV7-9, the J gene TRBJ1-5, with a weak D call TRBD1 (6 bases). The CDR3 totals 15 residues. CDR1 and CDR2 (germline): SEHNR, FQNEAQ (reference sequence). V shed 5 bases and J shed 3 bases, with 14 bases lying between them. This CDR3 reads CASSPIQGPNQPQHF. The CDR3 DNA sequence: TGTGCCAGCAGCCCAATTCAGGGGCCCAATCAGCCCCAGCATTTT.

V gene TRBV30 combines with J gene TRBJ1-1; 7 bases match TRBD1. Germline V gives CDR1 GTSNPN, CDR2 SVGIG (reference sequence). This CDR3 contains 13 residues. Losses at the gene ends were 1 base for V and 2 bases for J; bases not matched to a gene: 1. The chain's CDR3 is CAWSDRGNTEAFF. DNA for the CDR3: TGTGCCTGGAGTGACAGGGGTAACACTGAAGCTTTCTTT.

The V and J genes are TRBV7-6 and TRBJ2-6; D is uncertain. Germline lookup yields CDR1 SGHVS and CDR2 FNYEAQ. The CDR3 contains 19 residues. V was clipped by 1 base and J by 1 base, with 17 bases between them. In nucleotides, the CDR3 is TGTGCCAGCAGCTTAGAGTTTGCCGGAGATAGGTCTGGGGCCAACGTCCTGACTTTC. It encodes CASSLEFAGDRSGANVLTF.

J is TRBJ2-1 and V is TRBV5-1, with 9 bases that match TRBD2. The germline CDR1 and CDR2 sequences are SGHRS and YFSETQ. The CDR3 consists of 15 residues. Trimming took 3 bases from V and 6 from J; bases not matched to a gene: 7. In DNA form, the CDR3 reads TGCGCCAGCAGCTCCGGCGGGGGGGCCTTCAATGAGCAGTTCTTC. Amino acid sequence: CASSSGGGAFNEQFF.

For this clone: The same CDR3 is also encoded by other DNA sequences in this sample. The chain is built from TRBV9 and TRBJ1-3; a possible D gene is TRBD1 (5 bases). Germline V gene sequence: CDR1 SGDLS, CDR2 YYNGEE. This CDR3 has 15 amino acids. V lost 4 bases and J lost 1, with 12 bases in between. The CDR3 is CASSPAGGSGNTIYF. CDR3 coding DNA: TGTGCCAGCAGCCCCGCTGGGGGGTCTGGAAACACCATATATTTT.

V is TRBV29-1 and J is TRBJ1-1; no reliable D call. Germline V gives CDR1 SQVTM, CDR2 ANQGSEA. The V and J ends lost 4 bases and 7 bases respectively, with 31 bases between them. CDR3 size: 18 residues. The CDR3 is CSVGRAPLSSGEHGEAFF. The DNA for the CDR3 is TGCAGCGTTGGGCGGGCCCCACTTTCTTCCGGTGAACATGGTGAAGCTTTCTTT.

The chain has TRBV6-5 and TRBJ1-1, with TRBD1 as a possible D gene (5 bases). Germline CDR1 is MNHEY and CDR2 is SVGAGI. Trimming left V 4 bases short and J 5 bases short, with 11 bases between. The CDR3 loop spans 13 amino acids. The CDR3 DNA reads TGTGCCAGCAGTTGGGGGGGGTTAACTGAAGCTTTCTTT. This codes for CASSWGGLTEAFF.